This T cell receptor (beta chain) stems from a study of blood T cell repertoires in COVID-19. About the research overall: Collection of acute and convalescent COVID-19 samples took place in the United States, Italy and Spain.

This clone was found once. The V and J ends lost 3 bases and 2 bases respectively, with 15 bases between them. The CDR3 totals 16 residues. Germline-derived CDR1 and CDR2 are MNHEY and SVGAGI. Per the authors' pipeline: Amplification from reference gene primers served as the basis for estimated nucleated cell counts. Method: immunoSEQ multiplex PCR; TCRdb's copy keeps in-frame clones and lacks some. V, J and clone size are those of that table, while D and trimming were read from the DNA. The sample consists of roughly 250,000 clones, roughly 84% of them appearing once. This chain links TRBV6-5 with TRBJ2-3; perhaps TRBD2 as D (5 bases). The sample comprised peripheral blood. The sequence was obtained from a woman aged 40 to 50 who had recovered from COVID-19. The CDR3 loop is CASSYPPGSPTDTQYF. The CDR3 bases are TGTGCCAGCAGTTATCCGCCGGGGTCGCCCACAGATACGCAGTATTTT.